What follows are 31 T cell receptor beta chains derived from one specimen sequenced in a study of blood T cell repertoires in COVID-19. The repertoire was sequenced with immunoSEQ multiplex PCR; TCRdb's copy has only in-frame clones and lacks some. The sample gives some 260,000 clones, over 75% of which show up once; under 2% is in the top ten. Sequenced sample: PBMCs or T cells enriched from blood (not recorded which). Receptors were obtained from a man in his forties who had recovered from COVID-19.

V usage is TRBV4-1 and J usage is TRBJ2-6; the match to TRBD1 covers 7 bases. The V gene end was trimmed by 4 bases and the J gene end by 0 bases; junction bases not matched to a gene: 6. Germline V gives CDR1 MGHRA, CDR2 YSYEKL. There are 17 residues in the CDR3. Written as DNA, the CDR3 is TGCGCCAGCAGCCTGGACAGGCGAAGCTCTGGGGCCAACGTCCTGACTTTC. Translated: CASSLDRRSSGANVLTF.

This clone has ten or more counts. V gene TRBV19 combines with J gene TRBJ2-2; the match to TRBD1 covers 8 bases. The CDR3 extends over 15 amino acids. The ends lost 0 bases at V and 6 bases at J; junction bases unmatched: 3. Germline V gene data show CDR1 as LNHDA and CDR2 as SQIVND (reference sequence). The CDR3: CASSIDQQGAGELFF. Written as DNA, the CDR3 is TGTGCCAGTAGTATAGATCAACAGGGGGCCGGGGAGCTGTTTTTT.

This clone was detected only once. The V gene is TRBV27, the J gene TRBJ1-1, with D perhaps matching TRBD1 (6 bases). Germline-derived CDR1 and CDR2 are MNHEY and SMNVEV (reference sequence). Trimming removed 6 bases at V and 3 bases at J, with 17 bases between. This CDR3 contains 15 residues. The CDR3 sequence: CASSPEGGGYTEAFF. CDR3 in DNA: TGTGCCAGCAGCCCGGAAGGGGGGGGATACACTGAAGCTTTCTTT.

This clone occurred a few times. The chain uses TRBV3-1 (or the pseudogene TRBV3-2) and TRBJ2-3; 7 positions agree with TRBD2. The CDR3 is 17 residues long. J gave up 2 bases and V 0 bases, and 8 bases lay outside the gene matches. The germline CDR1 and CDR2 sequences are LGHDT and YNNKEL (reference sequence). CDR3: CASSQEKYGGSTDTQYF. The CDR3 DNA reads TGTGCCAGCAGCCAAGAGAAATACGGGGGGTCCACAGATACGCAGTATTTT.

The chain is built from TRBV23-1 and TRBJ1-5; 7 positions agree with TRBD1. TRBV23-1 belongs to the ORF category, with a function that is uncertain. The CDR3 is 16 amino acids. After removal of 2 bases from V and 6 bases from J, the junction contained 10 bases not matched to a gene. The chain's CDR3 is CASSQKSRDSGQPQHF. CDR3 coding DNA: TGCGCCAGCAGTCAAAAATCCAGGGACAGCGGTCAGCCCCAGCATTTT.

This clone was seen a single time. The CDR3 coding sequence is TGTGCCATCACCACTAGCGGGGGCACAGATACGCAGTATTTT. Translating it yields CAITTSGGTDTQYF. This chain connects TRBV10-3 to TRBJ2-3, with 10 bases that match TRBD2. V was clipped by 7 bases and J by 1 base; unmatched bases: 2. Germline V gene sequence: CDR1 ENHRY, CDR2 SYGVKD. The CDR3 spans 14 residues.

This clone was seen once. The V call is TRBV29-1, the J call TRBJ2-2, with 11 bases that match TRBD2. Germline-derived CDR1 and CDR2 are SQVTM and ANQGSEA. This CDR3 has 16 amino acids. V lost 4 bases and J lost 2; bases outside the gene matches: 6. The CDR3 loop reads CSVAGSGRANTGELFF. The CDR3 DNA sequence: TGCAGCGTTGCCGGTAGCGGGAGGGCCAACACCGGGGAGCTGTTTTTT.

CDR3 loop: CASSPGNSNQPQHF. The CDR3 DNA is TGTGCCAGCAGCCCCGGGAATAGCAATCAGCCCCAGCATTTT. V is TRBV7-9 and J is TRBJ1-5; no reliable D call. Per germline, CDR1 SEHNR and CDR2 FQNEAQ (reference sequence). The V and J ends lost 5 bases and 0 bases respectively, with 8 bases between them. CDR3 length equals 14 residues.

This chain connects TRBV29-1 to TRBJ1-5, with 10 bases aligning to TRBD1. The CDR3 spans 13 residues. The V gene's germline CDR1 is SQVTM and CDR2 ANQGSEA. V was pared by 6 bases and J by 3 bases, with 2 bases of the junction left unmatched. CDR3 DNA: TGCAGCGTGGGACAGGGGACCAATCAGCCCCAGCATTTT. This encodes CSVGQGTNQPQHF. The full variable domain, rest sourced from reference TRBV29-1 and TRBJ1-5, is SAVISQKPSRDICQRGTSLTIQCQVDSQVTMMFWYRQQPGQSLTLIATANQGSEATYESGFVIDKFPISRPNLTFSTLTVSNMSPEDSSIYLCSVGQGTNQPQHFGDGTRLSIL.

The CDR3 region is CASSQVSPAYNEQFF. As DNA, the CDR3 is TGTGCCAGCAGCCAAGTGTCGCCAGCCTACAATGAGCAGTTCTTC. The chain couples TRBV3-1 (or the pseudogene TRBV3-2) to TRBJ2-1; D unclear. The CDR3 extends over 15 amino acids. V was clipped by 1 base and J by 2 bases, with 9 bases between them. Per the germline V gene, CDR1 is LGHDT and CDR2 is YNNKEL (reference sequence).

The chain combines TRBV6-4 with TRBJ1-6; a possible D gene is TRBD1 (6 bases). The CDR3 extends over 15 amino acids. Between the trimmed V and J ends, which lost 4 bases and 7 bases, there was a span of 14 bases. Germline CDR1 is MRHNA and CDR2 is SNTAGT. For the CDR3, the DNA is TGTGCCAGCAGTGCCTTCTTTGGGGGCAATTCACCCCTCCACTTT. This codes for CASSAFFGGNSPLHF.

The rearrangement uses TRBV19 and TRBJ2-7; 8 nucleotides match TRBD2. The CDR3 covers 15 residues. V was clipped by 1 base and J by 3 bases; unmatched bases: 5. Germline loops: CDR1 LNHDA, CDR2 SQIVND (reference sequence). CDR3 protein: CASSIAPGTSYEQYF. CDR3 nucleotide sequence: TGTGCCAGTAGTATAGCCCCCGGGACTAGCTACGAGCAGTACTTC.

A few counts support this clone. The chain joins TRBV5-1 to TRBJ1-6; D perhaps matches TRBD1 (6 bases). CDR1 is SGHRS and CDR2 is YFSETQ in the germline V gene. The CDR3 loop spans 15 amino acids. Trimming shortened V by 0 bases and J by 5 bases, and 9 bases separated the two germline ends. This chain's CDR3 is CASSLGAGDNSPLHF. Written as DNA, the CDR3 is TGCGCCAGCAGCTTGGGGGCAGGGGATAATTCACCCCTCCACTTT.

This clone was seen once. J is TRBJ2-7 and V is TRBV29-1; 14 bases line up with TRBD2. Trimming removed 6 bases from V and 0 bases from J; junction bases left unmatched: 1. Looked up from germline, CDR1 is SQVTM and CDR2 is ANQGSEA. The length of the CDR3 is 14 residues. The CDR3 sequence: CSVGTSGSSYEQYF. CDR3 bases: TGCAGCGTGGGGACTAGCGGGAGCTCCTACGAGCAGTACTTC.

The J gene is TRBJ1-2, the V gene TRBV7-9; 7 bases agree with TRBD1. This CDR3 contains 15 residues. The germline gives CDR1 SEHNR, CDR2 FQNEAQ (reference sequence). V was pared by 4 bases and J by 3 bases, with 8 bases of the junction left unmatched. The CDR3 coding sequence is TGTGCCAGCAGCTCAAACCCGGGACAGCACTATGGCTACACCTTC. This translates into CASSSNPGQHYGYTF.

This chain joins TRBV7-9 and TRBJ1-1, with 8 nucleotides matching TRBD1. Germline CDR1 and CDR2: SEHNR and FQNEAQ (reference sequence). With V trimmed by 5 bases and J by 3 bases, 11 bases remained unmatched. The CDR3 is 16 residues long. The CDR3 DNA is TGTGCCAGCAGCCTCGGGACAGGCCCTTGGCACACTGAAGCTTTCTTT. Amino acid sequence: CASSLGTGPWHTEAFF.

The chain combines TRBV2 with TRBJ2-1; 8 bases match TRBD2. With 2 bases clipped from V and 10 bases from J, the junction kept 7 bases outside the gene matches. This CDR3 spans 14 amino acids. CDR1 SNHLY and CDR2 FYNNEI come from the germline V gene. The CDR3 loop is CASSEFGGAEEQFF. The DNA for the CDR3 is TGTGCCAGCAGTGAATTCGGGGGGGCAGAGGAGCAGTTCTTC.

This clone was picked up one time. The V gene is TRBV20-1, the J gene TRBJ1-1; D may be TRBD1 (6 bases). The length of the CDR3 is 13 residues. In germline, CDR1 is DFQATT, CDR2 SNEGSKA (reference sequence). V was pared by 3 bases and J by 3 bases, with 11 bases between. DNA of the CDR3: TGCAGTGCTAGTGTACAGGGTTACACTGAAGCTTTCTTT. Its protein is CSASVQGYTEAFF.

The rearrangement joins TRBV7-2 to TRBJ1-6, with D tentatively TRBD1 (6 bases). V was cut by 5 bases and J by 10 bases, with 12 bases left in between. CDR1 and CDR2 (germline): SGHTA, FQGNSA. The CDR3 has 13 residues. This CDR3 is CASSANRDSPLHF. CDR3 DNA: TGTGCCAGCAGCGCGAACAGGGACTCACCCCTCCACTTT.

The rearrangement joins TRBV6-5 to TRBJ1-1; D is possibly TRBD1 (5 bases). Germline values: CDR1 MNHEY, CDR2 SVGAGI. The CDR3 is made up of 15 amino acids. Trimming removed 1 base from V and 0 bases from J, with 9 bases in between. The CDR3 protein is CASSYWGGVNTEAFF. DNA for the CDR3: TGTGCCAGCAGTTACTGGGGCGGAGTGAACACTGAAGCTTTCTTT.

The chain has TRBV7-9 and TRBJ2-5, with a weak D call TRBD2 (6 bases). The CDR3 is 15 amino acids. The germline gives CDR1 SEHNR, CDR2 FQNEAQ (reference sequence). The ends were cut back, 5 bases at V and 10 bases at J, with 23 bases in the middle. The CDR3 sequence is CASSPRGTNRGNQYF. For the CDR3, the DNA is TGTGCCAGCAGCCCCCGGGGGACCAACCGGGGGAACCAGTACTTC.

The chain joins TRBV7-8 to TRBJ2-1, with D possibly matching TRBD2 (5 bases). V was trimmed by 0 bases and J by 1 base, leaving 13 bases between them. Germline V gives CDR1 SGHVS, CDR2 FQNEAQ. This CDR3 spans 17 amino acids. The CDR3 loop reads CASSLAGSGRSYNEQFF. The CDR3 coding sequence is TGTGCCAGCAGCTTAGCAGGCAGCGGAAGATCCTACAATGAGCAGTTCTTC.

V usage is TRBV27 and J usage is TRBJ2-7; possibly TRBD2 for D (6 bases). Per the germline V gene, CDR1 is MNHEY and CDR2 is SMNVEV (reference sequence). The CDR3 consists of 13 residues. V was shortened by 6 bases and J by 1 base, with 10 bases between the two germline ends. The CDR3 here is CASRRDGSYEQYF. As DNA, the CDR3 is TGTGCCAGCAGGCGGGACGGTTCCTACGAGCAGTACTTC.

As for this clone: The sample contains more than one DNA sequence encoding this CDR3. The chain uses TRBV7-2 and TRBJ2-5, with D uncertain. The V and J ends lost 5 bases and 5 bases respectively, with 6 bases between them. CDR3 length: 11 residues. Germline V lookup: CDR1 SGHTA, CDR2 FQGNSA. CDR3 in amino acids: CASSPQETQYF. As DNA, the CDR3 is TGTGCCAGCAGCCCCCAGGAGACCCAGTACTTC. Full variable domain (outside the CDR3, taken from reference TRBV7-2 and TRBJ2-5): GAGVSQSPSNKVTEKGKDVELRCDPISGHTALYWYRQSLGQGLEFLIYFQGNSAPDKSGLPSDRFSAERTGGSVSTLTIQRTQQEDSAVYLCASSPQETQYFGPGTRLLVL.

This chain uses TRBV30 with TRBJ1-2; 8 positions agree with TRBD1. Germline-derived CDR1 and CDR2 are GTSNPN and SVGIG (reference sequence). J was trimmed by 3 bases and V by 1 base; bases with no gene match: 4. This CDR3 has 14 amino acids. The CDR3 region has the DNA TGTGCCTGGAGTGGAGCAGGGGGCTACTATGGCTACACCTTC. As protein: CAWSGAGGYYGYTF. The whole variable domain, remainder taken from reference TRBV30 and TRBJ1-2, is SQTIHQWPATLVQPVGSPLSLECTVEGTSNPNLYWYRQAAGRGLQLLFYSVGIGQISSEVPQNLSASRPQDRQFILSSKKLLLSDSGFYLCAWSGAGGYYGYTFGSGTRLTVV.

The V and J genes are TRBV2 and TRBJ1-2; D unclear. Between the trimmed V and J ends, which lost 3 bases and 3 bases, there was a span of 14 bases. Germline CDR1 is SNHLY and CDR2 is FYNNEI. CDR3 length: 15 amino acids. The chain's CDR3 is CASSEGRGSYYGYTF. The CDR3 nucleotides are TGTGCCAGCAGTGAGGGAAGAGGGTCCTACTATGGCTACACCTTC.

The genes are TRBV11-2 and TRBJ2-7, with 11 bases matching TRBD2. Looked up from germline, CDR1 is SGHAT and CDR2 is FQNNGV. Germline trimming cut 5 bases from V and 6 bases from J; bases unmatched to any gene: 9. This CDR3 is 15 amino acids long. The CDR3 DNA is TGTGCCAGCAGCCCCCAGCTAGCGGGAGGATCCGAGCAGTACTTC. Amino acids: CASSPQLAGGSEQYF. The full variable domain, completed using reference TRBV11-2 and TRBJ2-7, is EAGVAQSPRYKIIEKRQSVAFWCNPISGHATLYWYQQILGQGPKLLIQFQNNGVVDDSQLPKDRFSAERLKGVDSTLKIQPAKLEDSAVYLCASSPQLAGGSEQYFGPGTRLTVT.

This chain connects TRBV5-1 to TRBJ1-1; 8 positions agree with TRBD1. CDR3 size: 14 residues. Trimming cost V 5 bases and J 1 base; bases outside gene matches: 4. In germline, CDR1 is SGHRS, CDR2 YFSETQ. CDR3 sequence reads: CASRVTGGNTEAFF. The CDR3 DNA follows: TGCGCCAGCAGAGTAACAGGGGGGAACACTGAAGCTTTCTTT.

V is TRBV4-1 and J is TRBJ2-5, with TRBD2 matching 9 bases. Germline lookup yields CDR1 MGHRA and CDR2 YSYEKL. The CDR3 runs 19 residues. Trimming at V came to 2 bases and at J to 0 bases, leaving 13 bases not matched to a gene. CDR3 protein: CASSQTPRGLAGNQETQYF. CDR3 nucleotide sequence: TGCGCCAGCAGCCAAACCCCCCGCGGGCTAGCGGGGAACCAAGAGACCCAGTACTTC.

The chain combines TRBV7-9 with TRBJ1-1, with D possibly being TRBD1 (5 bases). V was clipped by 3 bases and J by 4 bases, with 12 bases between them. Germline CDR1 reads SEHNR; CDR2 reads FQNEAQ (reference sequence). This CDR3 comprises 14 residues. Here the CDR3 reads CASSFLGLGTEAFF. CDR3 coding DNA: TGTGCCAGCAGCTTCCTGGGGCTGGGCACTGAAGCTTTCTTT.

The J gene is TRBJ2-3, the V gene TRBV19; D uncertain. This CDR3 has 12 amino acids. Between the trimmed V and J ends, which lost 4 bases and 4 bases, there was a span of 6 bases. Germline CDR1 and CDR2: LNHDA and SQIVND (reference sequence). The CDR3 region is CASSNLADTQYF. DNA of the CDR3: TGTGCCAGTAGTAACCTAGCAGATACGCAGTATTTT.